This T cell receptor beta chain was found in a study of Ad26.COV2.S vaccination and SARS-CoV-2 variants. TCRdb's table, derived via immunoSEQ multiplex PCR, lists solely in-frame clones and lacks some. In the table there are 380,000 or so clones, roughly 90% of which are singletons. Treatment specified: roughly 19 received Ad26.COV2.S at low or high dose, single or two shots; several received placebo; per-sample allocation not given. Vaccine and placebo recipients were sampled on day 63 after the first injection. The sequencing used peripheral blood, collected in a trial of Ad26.COV2.S vaccine versus placebo. The source of this sequence is a person between 18 and 60 years old who received the Ad26.COV2.S COVID-19 vaccine or a placebo.

The CDR3 region is CASSRGGRGMNTEAFF. The CDR3 bases are TGTGCCAGTAGTCGGGGAGGGAGGGGAATGAACACTGAAGCTTTCTTT. This rearrangement joins TRBV19 to TRBJ1-1; D perhaps matches TRBD1 (5 bases). The CDR3 spans 16 residues. V was pared by 5 bases and J by 0 bases, with 16 bases between. Looked up from germline, CDR1 is LNHDA and CDR2 is SQIVND (reference sequence).